The 21 T cell receptor beta chains below were found in one sample sequenced in a study of cytomegalovirus exposure and HLA in healthy donors. Researchers ran the PCR with 60 Vbeta and 13 Jbeta primers. Only in-frame clones appear in the TCRdb table, and some are missing; sequencing was by immunoSEQ multiplex PCR. The sample has around 86,000 clones; 60% to 80% are singletons. The sample was PBMCs. The source is a female donor in good health and CMV-seronegative.

This rearrangement joins TRBV28 to TRBJ1-6, with D possibly matching TRBD1 (5 bases). The CDR3 sequence is 15 residues long. Looked up from germline, CDR1 is MDHEN and CDR2 is SYDVKM. V gave up 2 bases and J gave up 6 bases, with 11 bases separating them. The CDR3 coding sequence is TGTGCCAGCAGTTTAGCCCGGCAGGGTAATTCACCCCTCCACTTT. Translation: CASSLARQGNSPLHF.

This clone is medium-sized (0.01 to 0.1%) in the sample. This chain uses TRBV4-2 with TRBJ1-2, with 8 bases matching TRBD1. CDR3 length: 15 residues. From germline, CDR1 is LGHNA and CDR2 YNFKEQ. V shed 1 base and J 6 bases; nucleotides not matched to a gene: 7. Here the CDR3 reads CASSQVDRGENGYTF. DNA for the CDR3: TGTGCCAGCAGCCAAGTCGACAGGGGAGAAAATGGCTACACCTTC.

There are a few counts of this clone. The chain joins TRBV28 to TRBJ1-1; unclear D gene. The CDR3 contains 11 residues. V lost 5 bases and J 5 bases, leaving 6 bases between the germline ends. Germline V CDR1 and CDR2: MDHEN, SYDVKM. The CDR3 region has the DNA TGTGCCAGCAGTCGCGGTACTGAAGCTTTCTTT. Translating it yields CASSRGTEAFF.

The chain recombines TRBV29-1 with TRBJ2-3; D not resolved. This CDR3 contains 13 residues. Germline CDR1 SQVTM, CDR2 ANQGSEA. Trimming cost V 4 bases and J 2 bases, with 10 bases left between them. CDR3 coding DNA: TGCAGCGTTGGAGTAGCCTACACAGATACGCAGTATTTT. Translating it yields CSVGVAYTDTQYF.

The rearrangement joins TRBV27 to TRBJ2-7; 12 bases map to TRBD2. The CDR3 runs to 15 residues. Germline V gives CDR1 MNHEY, CDR2 SMNVEV (reference sequence). V shed 6 bases, J shed 1 base, and the junction held 4 bases outside the gene matches. The CDR3 coding sequence is TGTGCCAGCAGCCCCGGACTAGCGGGGTCCTACGAGCAGTACTTC. Its protein product is CASSPGLAGSYEQYF.

This clone was detected only once. V and J are TRBV9 and TRBJ1-2; possibly TRBD1 for D (6 bases). V was shortened by 5 bases and J by 2 bases, with 10 bases between the two germline ends. This CDR3 has 13 amino acids. Germline lookup yields CDR1 SGDLS and CDR2 YYNGEE. The CDR3 region is CASSLQGNYGYTF. The CDR3 DNA sequence: TGTGCCAGCAGTCTTCAGGGGAACTATGGCTACACCTTC.

This clone was seen more than once but under ten times. The rearrangement links TRBV5-1 to TRBJ2-1, with TRBD2 as a possible D gene (7 bases). V was clipped by 3 bases and J by 4 bases, with 11 bases between them. Looked up from germline, CDR1 is SGHRS and CDR2 is YFSETQ. CDR3 length: 14 amino acids. This chain's CDR3 is CASSSAGAYNEQFF. In DNA, the CDR3 is TGCGCCAGCAGCTCGGCGGGGGCGTACAATGAGCAGTTCTTC. The entire variable domain, with the rest obtained from reference TRBV5-1 and TRBJ2-1, is as follows: KAGVTQTPRYLIKTRGQQVTLSCSPISGHRSVSWYQQTPGQGLQFLFEYFSETQRNKGNFPGRFSGRQFSNSRSEMNVSTLELGDSALYLCASSSAGAYNEQFFGPGTRLTVL.

This clone was seen a few times. This chain uses TRBV7-9 with TRBJ1-2; 7 bases fit TRBD1. The CDR3 totals 13 residues. Trimming removed 0 bases from V and 6 bases from J; junction bases left unmatched: 1. The V gene's germline CDR1 is SEHNR and CDR2 FQNEAQ (reference sequence). The CDR3 sequence: CASSLAQGDGYTF. The CDR3 bases are TGTGCCAGCAGCTTAGCGCAGGGGGATGGCTACACCTTC.

The J gene is TRBJ1-3, the V gene TRBV9; D uncertain. CDR1 and CDR2 from the germline V gene are SGDLS and YYNGEE. Trimming removed 0 bases at V and 4 bases at J, with 11 bases between. The CDR3 loop spans 15 amino acids. The CDR3 here is CASSVEVLGGNTIYF. The CDR3 nucleotides read TGTGCCAGCAGCGTAGAGGTACTAGGCGGAAACACCATATATTTT.

The rearrangement joins TRBV7-9 to TRBJ2-3; 8 positions match TRBD2. CDR3 size: 17 residues. Germline V gives CDR1 SEHNR, CDR2 FQNEAQ (reference sequence). Trimming cost V 5 bases and J 2 bases; bases outside gene matches: 12. DNA for the CDR3: TGTGCCAGCAGCCTGGAGGGGAGCGGGAGAGCCACAGATACGCAGTATTTT. It encodes CASSLEGSGRATDTQYF.

J is TRBJ2-7 and V is TRBV25-1; no definite D call. CDR1 is MGHDK, CDR2 SYGVNS, per germline. Trimming left V 8 bases short and J 1 base short, with 9 bases between. This CDR3 spans 12 amino acids. The CDR3 nucleotides read TGTGCCAGCTCTTATGAGTCCTACGAGCAGTACTTC. Translation: CASSYESYEQYF.

The V gene is TRBV5-6, the J gene TRBJ2-3; 7 bases agree with TRBD2. Trimming cost V 1 base and J 4 bases; bases outside gene matches: 6. The CDR3 totals 15 residues. Germline-derived CDR1 and CDR2 are SGHDT and YYEEEE. The CDR3 DNA reads as TGTGCCAGCAGCTTGCGTAGCGGGCGGGCAGATACGCAGTATTTT. This sequence encodes CASSLRSGRADTQYF.

The count of this clone is one. The chain carries TRBV5-1 and TRBJ2-1, with unresolved D. The germline V gene has CDR1 SGHRS and CDR2 YFSETQ. V lost 1 base, J lost 10 bases, and 6 bases lay in between. The CDR3 has 11 amino acids. The CDR3 loop is CASSLRGEQFF. CDR3 DNA sequence: TGCGCCAGCAGCTTGCGCGGCGAGCAGTTCTTC.

CDR3 sequence: CASSSPTYGTTYGYTF. The CDR3 DNA sequence: TGTGCCAGCAGCTCGCCAACGTACGGGACAACTTATGGCTACACCTTC. This chain links TRBV7-2 with TRBJ1-2; maybe TRBD1 (6 bases). Trimming removed 4 bases at V and 5 bases at J, with 20 bases between. The germline V gene has CDR1 SGHTA and CDR2 FQGNSA. The CDR3 contains 16 residues.

CDR3 amino acids: CASSLSRRDTEAFF. CDR3 in DNA: TGTGCCAGCAGTTTATCGCGGAGAGACACTGAAGCTTTCTTT. The chain carries TRBV27 and TRBJ1-1; D is undetermined. The V end lost 0 bases, the J end lost 3 bases, and 8 bases lay between the germline ends. The germline CDR1 and CDR2 sequences are MNHEY and SMNVEV (reference sequence). This CDR3 spans 14 amino acids.

The rearrangement joins TRBV28 to TRBJ1-5; D is perhaps TRBD1 (5 bases). The CDR3 is 15 residues long. In germline, CDR1 is MDHEN, CDR2 SYDVKM. V lost 4 bases and J 4 bases, leaving 14 bases between the germline ends. The CDR3 here is CASSSRGGINQPQHF. The CDR3 DNA reads as TGTGCCAGCAGTTCAAGGGGAGGGATAAATCAGCCCCAGCATTTT.

The chain has TRBV7-3 and TRBJ2-1, with 12 bases lining up with TRBD2. The V segment lost 5 bases and the J segment 10 bases; nucleotides outside the gene matches: 12. Per germline, CDR1 SGHTA and CDR2 FQGTGA. This CDR3 spans 16 amino acids. CDR3 in DNA: TGTGCCAGCAGCCTACAAGGACTAGCGGGGCAGCAAGAGCAGTTCTTC. It encodes CASSLQGLAGQQEQFF.

This clone was counted only a few times. The chain uses TRBV19 and TRBJ1-1; D is undetermined. The CDR3 covers 13 residues. The V and J ends lost 3 bases and 4 bases respectively, with 9 bases between them. Per the germline V gene, CDR1 is LNHDA and CDR2 is SQIVND (reference sequence). CDR3 sequence: CASSMGTVTEAFF. The CDR3 bases are TGTGCCAGTAGTATGGGCACAGTCACTGAAGCTTTCTTT. Together with reference TRBV19 and TRBJ1-1, the CDR3 gives the full variable domain: DGGITQSPKYLFRKEGQNVTLSCEQNLNHDAMYWYRQDPGQGLRLIYYSQIVNDFQKGDIAEGYSVSREKKESFPLTVTSAQKNPTAFYLCASSMGTVTEAFFGQGTRLTVV.

This chain joins TRBV10-3 and TRBJ2-2; maybe TRBD2 (6 bases). The CDR3 length is 15 residues. Germline V CDR1 and CDR2: ENHRY, SYGVKD. V dropped 0 bases and J dropped 2 bases, with 7 bases sitting between them. As DNA, the CDR3 is TGTGCCATCAGTGAGTCGGGACTCAACACCGGGGAGCTGTTTTTT. As protein: CAISESGLNTGELFF.

The CDR3 loop reads CASSEQGQPQHF. CDR3 DNA: TGTGCCAGCAGCGAACAGGGTCAGCCCCAGCATTTT. This sequence joins TRBV28 and TRBJ1-5; D may be TRBD1 (6 bases). The CDR3 sequence is 12 residues long. Germline V gene data show CDR1 as MDHEN and CDR2 as SYDVKM. The V end was cut by 6 bases, the J end by 6 bases, with 9 bases between. The full variable domain, rest sourced from reference TRBV28 and TRBJ1-5, is DVKVTQSSRYLVKRTGEKVFLECVQDMDHENMFWYRQDPGLGLRLIYFSYDVKMKEKGDIPEGYSVSREKKERFSLILESASTNQTSMYLCASSEQGQPQHFGDGTRLSIL.

V gene TRBV7-4 combines with J gene TRBJ1-3; no clear D gene. The CDR3 covers 14 residues. The germline V gene encodes CDR1 SGHVT and CDR2 SQSDAQ. Trimming removed 2 bases at V and 4 bases at J, with 9 bases between. The CDR3 sequence is CASSLLSVGNTIYF. Written as DNA, the CDR3 is TGTGCCAGCAGCTTACTTTCAGTCGGAAACACCATATATTTT. Full variable domain (remainder filled in from reference TRBV7-4 and TRBJ1-3): GAGVSQSPRYKVAKRGRDVALRCDSISGHVTLYWYRQTLGQGSEVLTYSQSDAQRDKSGRPSGRFSAERPERSVSTLKIQRTEQGDSAVYLCASSLLSVGNTIYFGEGSWLTVV.